This section outlines one T cell receptor beta chain sequence together with its context. Its antigen is as yet unknown. The sample is drawn from a study of cytomegalovirus exposure and HLA in healthy donors. Study details: Most genotyped donors, approximately 77% of around 370, had Caucasian-associated genetic ancestry.

The PCR used 60 Vbeta and 13 Jbeta primers. Only in-frame clones appear in the TCRdb table, and some are missing; sequencing was by immunoSEQ multiplex PCR. The sample has about 160,000 clones, around 85% seen once. General observations from the study: Association of a missense DCLRE1C variant with TCR beta V- and J-gene trimming was reported in a later analysis. Researchers left out some V segments, among them TRBV6-2 and TRBV6-3, as indistinguishable. Another analysis was done later, and it associated 16,951 TCR beta sequences with HLA alleles at 0.05 false discovery rate.

The junction had 8 bases not matched to a gene; V was cut back by 6 bases and J by 7 bases. The CDR3 covers 13 residues. The germline CDR1 and CDR2 sequences are MDHEN and SYDVKM. The sequenced sample was PBMCs. The source of this sequence is a boy younger than 10 in good health and CMV-seronegative. The chain employs TRBV28 and TRBJ1-2, with TRBD1 matching over 7 bases. In DNA form, the CDR3 reads TGTGCCAGCAGAGAGGGACAGACGGCTGGCTACACCTTC. This translates into CASREGQTAGYTF.